This T cell receptor beta chain was captured by sequencing in a study of T cells in Graves' hyperthyroidism and ophthalmopathy. Study-wide findings and caveats: Median prediction lead before ophthalmopathy onset was around seven months with the model.

TCR beta CDR3 regions were amplified from RNA. Primed by the HTBI set, a first-round RT-PCR was run on the TCR CDR3. TCRdb reprocessed the multiplex PCR reads with MiXCR, giving one entry per CDR3 protein. The data hold 250,000 to 300,000 distinct CDR3 sequences, with 13% to 15% observed a single time. Trimming removed 3 bases from V and 4 bases from J; junction bases left unmatched: 8. The germline CDR1 and CDR2 sequences are SGHRS and YFSETQ. This CDR3 spans 15 amino acids. This clonotype was seen many times. Its antigen is as yet unknown. This chain connects TRBV5-1 to TRBJ2-3, with 7 bases matching TRBD1. This clonotype was obtained from a woman in her thirties or forties with Graves' hyperthyroidism that later progressed to Graves' ophthalmopathy. Sequencing input: blood. Here the CDR3 reads CASSSDRRGPDTQYF. The CDR3 nucleotides read TGCGCCAGCAGCTCGGACAGGCGTGGGCCAGATACGCAGTATTTT.